This record concerns one T cell receptor beta chain sequence. Its antigen is unidentified. Quantitative barcoded 5'-RACE was used to prepare TCR beta libraries. TCRdb reprocessed the 5' RACE reads via MiXCR and lists one record per CDR3 protein. The sample consists of about 420,000 distinct CDR3 sequences, 20% to 25% of them appearing once. This CDR3 has 17 amino acids. From germline, CDR1 is SNHLY and CDR2 FYNNEI. Between the trimmed V and J ends, which lost 2 bases and 7 bases, there was a span of 21 bases. This sample stems from a study of CD8 T cells in ankylosing spondylitis. General study results and limits: Some of the motif variants had earlier been found in reactive arthritis patients' fluid and blood. Disease-linked clones reportedly showed significant enrichment in matched ankylosing spondylitis synovial fluid. Roughly eight highly homologous variants formed a TCR beta motif that appeared characteristic of ankylosing spondylitis blood.

The sequencing sample was made of blood, either unsorted or a sorted T cell fraction (not recorded which). The rearrangement joins TRBV2 to TRBJ2-1; the D gene is possibly TRBD2 (7 bases). The receptor's source is a male donor with ankylosing spondylitis. This CDR3 reads CASSERGGEWVWNEQFF. Here the CDR3 DNA reads TGTGCCAGCAGTGAAAGGGGGGGGGAGTGGGTCTGGAATGAGCAGTTCTTC.